This TCR beta chain was captured in a study of cytomegalovirus exposure and HLA in healthy donors. Regarding the study as a whole: When a later analysis compared HLA-associated TCR beta chains with equally common others, the HLA-associated chains turned out to be more clonally expanded and to have lower generation probabilities. CMV serostatus was the sole immune exposure data available.

Primers: 60 Vbeta forward and 13 Jbeta reverse. Sequencing used immunoSEQ multiplex PCR; TCRdb keeps in-frame clones, though not all of them. The repertoire includes more than 50,000 clones, 55% to 75% of them detected once, and about a third sits in the top ten. The CDR3 is 12 amino acids. Germline loops: CDR1 SQVTM, CDR2 ANQGSEA. J gave up 6 bases and V 7 bases, and 5 bases lay outside the gene matches. On this clone itself: The target antigen is unknown.

This TCR came from a man aged 35 to 55 in good health and CMV-seropositive. Material for sequencing was PBMCs. The chain couples TRBV29-1 to TRBJ1-2; 10 nucleotides line up with TRBD1. The CDR3 region is CSADRGLNGYTF. CDR3 DNA: TGCAGCGCTGACAGGGGGCTAAATGGCTACACCTTC.